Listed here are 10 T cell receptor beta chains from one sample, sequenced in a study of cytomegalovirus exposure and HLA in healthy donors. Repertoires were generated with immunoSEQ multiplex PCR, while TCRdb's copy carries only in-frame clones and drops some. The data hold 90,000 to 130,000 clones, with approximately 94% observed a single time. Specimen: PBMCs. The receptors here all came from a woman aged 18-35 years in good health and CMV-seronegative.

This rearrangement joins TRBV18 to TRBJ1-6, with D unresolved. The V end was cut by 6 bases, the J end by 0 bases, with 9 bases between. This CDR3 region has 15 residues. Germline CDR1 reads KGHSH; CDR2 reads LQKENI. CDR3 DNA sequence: TGTGCCAGCTCGCTGACAAGCTCCTATAATTCACCCCTCCACTTT. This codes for CASSLTSSYNSPLHF.

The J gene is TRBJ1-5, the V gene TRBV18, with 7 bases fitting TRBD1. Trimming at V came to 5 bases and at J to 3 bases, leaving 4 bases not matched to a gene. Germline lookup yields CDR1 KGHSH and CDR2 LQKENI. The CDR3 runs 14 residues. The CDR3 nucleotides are TGTGCCAGCTCAGGTACAGGGGACAATCAGCCCCAGCATTTT. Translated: CASSGTGDNQPQHF.

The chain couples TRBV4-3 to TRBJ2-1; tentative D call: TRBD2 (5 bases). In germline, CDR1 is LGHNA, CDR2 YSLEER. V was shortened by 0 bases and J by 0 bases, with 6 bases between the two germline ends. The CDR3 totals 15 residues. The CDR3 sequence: CASSQDEGSYNEQFF. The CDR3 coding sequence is TGCGCCAGCAGCCAAGATGAGGGCTCCTACAATGAGCAGTTCTTC.

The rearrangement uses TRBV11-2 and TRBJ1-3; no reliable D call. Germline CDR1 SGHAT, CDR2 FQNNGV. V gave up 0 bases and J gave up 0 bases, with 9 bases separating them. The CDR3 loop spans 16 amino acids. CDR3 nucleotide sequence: TGTGCCAGCAGCTTAGATCGGGGATTCTCTGGAAACACCATATATTTT. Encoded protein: CASSLDRGFSGNTIYF.

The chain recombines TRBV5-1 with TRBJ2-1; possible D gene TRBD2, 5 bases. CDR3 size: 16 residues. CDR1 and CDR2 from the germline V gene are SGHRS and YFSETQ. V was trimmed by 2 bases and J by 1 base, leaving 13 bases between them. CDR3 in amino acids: CASSFPGLQSYNEQFF. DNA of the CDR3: TGCGCCAGCAGCTTTCCGGGGTTACAGTCCTACAATGAGCAGTTCTTC. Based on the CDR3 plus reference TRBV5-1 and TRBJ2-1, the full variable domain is KAGVTQTPRYLIKTRGQQVTLSCSPISGHRSVSWYQQTPGQGLQFLFEYFSETQRNKGNFPGRFSGRQFSNSRSEMNVSTLELGDSALYLCASSFPGLQSYNEQFFGPGTRLTVL.

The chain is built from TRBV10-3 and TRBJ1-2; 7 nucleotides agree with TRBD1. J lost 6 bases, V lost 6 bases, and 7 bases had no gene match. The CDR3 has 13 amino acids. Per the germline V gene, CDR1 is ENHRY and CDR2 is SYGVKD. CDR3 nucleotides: TGTGCCATCAGAGACAGGGACGAAAATGGCTACACCTTC. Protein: CAIRDRDENGYTF.

The DNA of the CDR3 is TGTGCCAGCAGTCCACTTCCGGACAGCTACGAGCAGTACTTC. Its translation is CASSPLPDSYEQYF. This chain connects TRBV28 to TRBJ2-7, with D tentatively TRBD1 (6 bases). From germline, CDR1 is MDHEN and CDR2 SYDVKM. The V end lost 5 bases, the J end lost 3 bases, and 14 bases lay between the germline ends. The CDR3 covers 14 residues.

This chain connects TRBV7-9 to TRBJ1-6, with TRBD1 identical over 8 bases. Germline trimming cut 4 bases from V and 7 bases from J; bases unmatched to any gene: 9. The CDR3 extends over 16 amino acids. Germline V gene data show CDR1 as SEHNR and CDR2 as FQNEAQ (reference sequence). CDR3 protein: CASSSKTGEMNSPLHF. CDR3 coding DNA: TGTGCCAGCAGCTCGAAGACAGGGGAAATGAATTCACCCCTCCACTTT.

The CDR3 is CAWSAGTGPSPLHF. CDR3 DNA sequence: TGTGCCTGGAGTGCTGGGACAGGTCCTTCACCCCTCCACTTT. The rearrangement uses TRBV30 and TRBJ1-6, with TRBD1 identical over 8 bases. Germline assignment: CDR1 GTSNPN and CDR2 SVGIG (reference sequence). The CDR3 has 14 amino acids. Trimming cost V 1 base and J 9 bases; bases outside gene matches: 5.

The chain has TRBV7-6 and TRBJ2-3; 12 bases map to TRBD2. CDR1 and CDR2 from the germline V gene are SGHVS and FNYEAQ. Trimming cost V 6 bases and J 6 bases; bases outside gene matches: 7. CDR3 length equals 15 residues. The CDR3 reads CASRNLAGGHDTQYF. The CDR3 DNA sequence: TGTGCCAGCAGGAACCTAGCGGGGGGGCACGATACGCAGTATTTT. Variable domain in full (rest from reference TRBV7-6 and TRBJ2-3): GAGVSQSPRYKVTKRGQDVALRCDPISGHVSLYWYRQALGQGPEFLTYFNYEAQQDKSGLPNDRFSAERPEGSISTLTIQRTEQRDSAMYRCASRNLAGGHDTQYFGPGTRLTVL.